The 2 T cell receptor beta chains listed next were all sequenced from one sample in a study of cytomegalovirus exposure and HLA in healthy donors. Sequencing used immunoSEQ multiplex PCR; TCRdb keeps in-frame clones, though not all of them. The sample has 100,000 to 150,000 clones, nearly 90% seen once. Sequenced input: PBMCs. The receptors come from a man in his thirties or forties in good health and CMV-seronegative.

The chain recombines TRBV6-4 with TRBJ1-1; 7 bases agree with TRBD1. Germline CDR1 and CDR2: MRHNA and SNTAGT. With 2 bases clipped from V and 10 bases from J, the junction kept 7 bases outside the gene matches. The CDR3 length is 13 residues. CDR3 in DNA: TGTGCCAGCAGTGACCAGACAGGGTTTAGAGCTTTCTTT. It encodes CASSDQTGFRAFF.

The V gene is TRBV5-1, the J gene TRBJ1-4; unclear D gene. The CDR3 contains 14 residues. Germline assignment: CDR1 SGHRS and CDR2 YFSETQ. The V end lost 4 bases, the J end lost 6 bases, and 13 bases lay between the germline ends. CDR3 sequence reads: CASSGGRTDEKLFF. As DNA, the CDR3 is TGCGCCAGCAGCGGAGGGAGGACGGATGAAAAACTGTTTTTT. Full variable domain (rest looked up from reference TRBV5-1 and TRBJ1-4): KAGVTQTPRYLIKTRGQQVTLSCSPISGHRSVSWYQQTPGQGLQFLFEYFSETQRNKGNFPGRFSGRQFSNSRSEMNVSTLELGDSALYLCASSGGRTDEKLFFGSGTQLSVL.